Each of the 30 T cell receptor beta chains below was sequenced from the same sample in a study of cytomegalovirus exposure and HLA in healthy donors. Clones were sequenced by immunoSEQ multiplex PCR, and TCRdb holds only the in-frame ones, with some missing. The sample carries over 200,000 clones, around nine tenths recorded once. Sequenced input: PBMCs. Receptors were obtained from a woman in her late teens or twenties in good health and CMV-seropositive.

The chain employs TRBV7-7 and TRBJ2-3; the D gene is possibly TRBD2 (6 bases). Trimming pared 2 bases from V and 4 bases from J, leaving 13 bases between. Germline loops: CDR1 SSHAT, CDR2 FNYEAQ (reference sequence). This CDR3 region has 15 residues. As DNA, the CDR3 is TGTGCCAGCAGCTTAAGGGACTCACTTGCAGATACGCAGTATTTT. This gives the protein CASSLRDSLADTQYF.

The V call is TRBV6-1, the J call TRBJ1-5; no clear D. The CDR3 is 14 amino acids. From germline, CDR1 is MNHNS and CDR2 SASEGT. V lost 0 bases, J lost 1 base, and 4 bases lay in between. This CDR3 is CASSEAGSNQPQHF. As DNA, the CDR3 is TGTGCCAGCAGTGAAGCGGGCAGCAATCAGCCCCAGCATTTT.

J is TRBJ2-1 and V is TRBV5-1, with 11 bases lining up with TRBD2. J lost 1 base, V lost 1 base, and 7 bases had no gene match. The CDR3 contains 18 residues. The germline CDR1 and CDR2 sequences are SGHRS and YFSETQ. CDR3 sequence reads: CASSLTSGSVRSYNEQFF. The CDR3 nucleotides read TGCGCCAGCAGCTTGACTAGCGGGAGTGTCAGGTCCTACAATGAGCAGTTCTTC. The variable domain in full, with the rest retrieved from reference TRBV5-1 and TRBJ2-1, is KAGVTQTPRYLIKTRGQQVTLSCSPISGHRSVSWYQQTPGQGLQFLFEYFSETQRNKGNFPGRFSGRQFSNSRSEMNVSTLELGDSALYLCASSLTSGSVRSYNEQFFGPGTRLTVL.

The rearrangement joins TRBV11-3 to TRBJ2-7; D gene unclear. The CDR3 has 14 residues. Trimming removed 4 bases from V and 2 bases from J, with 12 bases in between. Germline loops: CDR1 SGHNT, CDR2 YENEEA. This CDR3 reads CASSSRDKAYEQYF. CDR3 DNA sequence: TGTGCCAGCAGCTCAAGAGACAAAGCCTACGAGCAGTACTTC.

The CDR3, as DNA: TGTGCCAGCAGTTCAGGGGACAGGGAATACGAGCAGTACTTC. Its protein is CASSSGDREYEQYF. The rearrangement uses TRBV27 and TRBJ2-7; 9 nucleotides agree with TRBD1. This CDR3 is 14 amino acids long. V lost 4 bases, J lost 4 bases, and 5 bases stayed unmatched. In germline, CDR1 is MNHEY, CDR2 SMNVEV (reference sequence).

The CDR3 loop is CASSATGADTQYF. CDR3 sequence (DNA): TGTGCCAGTAGCGCTACAGGCGCAGATACGCAGTATTTT. This sequence joins TRBV19 and TRBJ2-3, with TRBD1 as a possible D gene (5 bases). Trimming cost V 6 bases and J 4 bases, with 11 bases left between them. Germline CDR1 LNHDA, CDR2 SQIVND (reference sequence). The CDR3 is 13 residues long.

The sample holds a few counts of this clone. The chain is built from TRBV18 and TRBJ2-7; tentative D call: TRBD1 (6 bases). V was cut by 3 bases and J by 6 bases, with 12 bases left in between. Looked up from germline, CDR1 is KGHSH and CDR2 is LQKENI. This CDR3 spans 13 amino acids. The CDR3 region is CASSPRGHVEQYF. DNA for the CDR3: TGTGCCAGCTCACCCCGGGGACACGTCGAGCAGTACTTC.

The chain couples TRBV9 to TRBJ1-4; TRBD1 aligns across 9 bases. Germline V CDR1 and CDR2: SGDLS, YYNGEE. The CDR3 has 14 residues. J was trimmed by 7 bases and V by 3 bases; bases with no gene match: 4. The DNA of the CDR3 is TGTGCCAGCAGCGACGGGACAGGGTCTGAAAAACTGTTTTTT. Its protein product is CASSDGTGSEKLFF.

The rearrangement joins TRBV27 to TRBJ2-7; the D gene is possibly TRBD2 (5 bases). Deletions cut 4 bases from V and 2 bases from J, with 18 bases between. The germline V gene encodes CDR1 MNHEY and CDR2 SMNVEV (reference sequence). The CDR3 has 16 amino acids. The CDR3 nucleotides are TGTGCCAGCAGTTCCCCCGAGGGCTACCGAACCTACGAGCAGTACTTC. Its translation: CASSSPEGYRTYEQYF.

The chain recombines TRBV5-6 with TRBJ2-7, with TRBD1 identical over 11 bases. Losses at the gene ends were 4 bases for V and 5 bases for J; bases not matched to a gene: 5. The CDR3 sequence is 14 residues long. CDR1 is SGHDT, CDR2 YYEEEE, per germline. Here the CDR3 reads CASSVDRGRHEQYF. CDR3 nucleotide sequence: TGTGCCAGCAGCGTGGACAGGGGGCGGCACGAGCAGTACTTC.

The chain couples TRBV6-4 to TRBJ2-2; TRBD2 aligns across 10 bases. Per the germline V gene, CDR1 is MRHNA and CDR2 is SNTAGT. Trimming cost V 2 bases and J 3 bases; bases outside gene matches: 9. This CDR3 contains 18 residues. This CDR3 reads CASSDPLLAGGHTGELFF. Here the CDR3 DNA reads TGTGCCAGCAGTGACCCGTTATTAGCGGGAGGTCACACCGGGGAGCTGTTTTTT.

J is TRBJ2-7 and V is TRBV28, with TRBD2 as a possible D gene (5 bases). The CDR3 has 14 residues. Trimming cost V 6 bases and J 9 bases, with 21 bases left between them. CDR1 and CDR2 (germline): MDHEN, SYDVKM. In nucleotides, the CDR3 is TGTGCCAGCAGCCGATATAGCGCCAAAGGTGCGCAGTACTTC. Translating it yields CASSRYSAKGAQYF.

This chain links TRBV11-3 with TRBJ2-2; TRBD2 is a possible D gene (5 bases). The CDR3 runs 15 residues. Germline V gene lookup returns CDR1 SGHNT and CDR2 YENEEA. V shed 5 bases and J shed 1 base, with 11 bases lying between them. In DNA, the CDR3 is TGTGCCAGCAGCCCGAGGACTGGGAACACCGGGGAGCTGTTTTTT. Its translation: CASSPRTGNTGELFF.

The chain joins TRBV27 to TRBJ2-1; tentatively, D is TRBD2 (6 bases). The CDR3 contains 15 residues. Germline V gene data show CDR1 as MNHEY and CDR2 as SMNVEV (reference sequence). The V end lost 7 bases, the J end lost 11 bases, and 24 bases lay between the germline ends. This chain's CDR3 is CASTLTGTGPSQQFF. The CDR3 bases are TGTGCCAGCACTCTGACCGGGACTGGCCCCTCTCAGCAGTTCTTC.

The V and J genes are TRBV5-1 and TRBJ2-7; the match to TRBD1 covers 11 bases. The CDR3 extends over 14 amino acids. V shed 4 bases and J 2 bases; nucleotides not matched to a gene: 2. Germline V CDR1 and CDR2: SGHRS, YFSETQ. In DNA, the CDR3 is TGCGCCAGCAGCGGGACAGGGGGGACCTACGAGCAGTACTTC. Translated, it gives CASSGTGGTYEQYF. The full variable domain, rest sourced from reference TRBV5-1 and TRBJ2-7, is KAGVTQTPRYLIKTRGQQVTLSCSPISGHRSVSWYQQTPGQGLQFLFEYFSETQRNKGNFPGRFSGRQFSNSRSEMNVSTLELGDSALYLCASSGTGGTYEQYFGPGTRLTVT.

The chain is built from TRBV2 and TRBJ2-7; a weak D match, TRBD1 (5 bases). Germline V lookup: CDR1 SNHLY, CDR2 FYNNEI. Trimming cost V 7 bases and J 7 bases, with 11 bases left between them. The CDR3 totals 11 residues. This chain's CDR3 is CASTPDSEQYF. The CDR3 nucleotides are TGTGCCAGCACCCCCGACAGTGAGCAGTACTTC.

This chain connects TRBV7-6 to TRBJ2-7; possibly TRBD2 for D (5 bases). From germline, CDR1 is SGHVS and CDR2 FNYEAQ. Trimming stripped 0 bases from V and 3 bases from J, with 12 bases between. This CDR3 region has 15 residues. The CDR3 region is CASSLAVAGVYEQYF. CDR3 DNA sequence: TGTGCCAGCAGCTTAGCTGTGGCGGGCGTCTACGAGCAGTACTTC. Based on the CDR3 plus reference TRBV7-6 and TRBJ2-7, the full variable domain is GAGVSQSPRYKVTKRGQDVALRCDPISGHVSLYWYRQALGQGPEFLTYFNYEAQQDKSGLPNDRFSAERPEGSISTLTIQRTEQRDSAMYRCASSLAVAGVYEQYFGPGTRLTVT.

This CDR3 is CASSEALGTWTGATNEKLFF. The CDR3 DNA reads as TGTGCCAGCAGTGAAGCGCTTGGTACTTGGACAGGGGCAACTAATGAAAAACTGTTTTTT. The chain has TRBV2 and TRBJ1-4; 9 bases line up with TRBD1. Germline loops: CDR1 SNHLY, CDR2 FYNNEI. V dropped 0 bases and J dropped 0; count of bases not matched to a gene: 11. This CDR3 comprises 20 residues.

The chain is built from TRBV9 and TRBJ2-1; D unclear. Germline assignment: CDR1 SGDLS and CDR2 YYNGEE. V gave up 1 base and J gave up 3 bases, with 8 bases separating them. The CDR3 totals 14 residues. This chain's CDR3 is CASSVLTGYNEQFF. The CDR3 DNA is TGTGCCAGCAGCGTATTAACTGGCTACAATGAGCAGTTCTTC.

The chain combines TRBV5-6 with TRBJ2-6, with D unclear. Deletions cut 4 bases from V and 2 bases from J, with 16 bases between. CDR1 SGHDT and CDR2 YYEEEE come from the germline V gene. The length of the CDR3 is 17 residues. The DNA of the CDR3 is TGTGCCAGCAGCCCTGAGCTGGGCTTCCCTGGGGCCAACGTCCTGACTTTC. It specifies CASSPELGFPGANVLTF. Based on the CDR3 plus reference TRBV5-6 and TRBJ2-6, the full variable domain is DAGVTQSPTHLIKTRGQQVTLRCSPKSGHDTVSWYQQALGQGPQFIFQYYEEEERQRGNFPDRFSGHQFPNYSSELNVNALLLGDSALYLCASSPELGFPGANVLTFGAGSRLTVL.

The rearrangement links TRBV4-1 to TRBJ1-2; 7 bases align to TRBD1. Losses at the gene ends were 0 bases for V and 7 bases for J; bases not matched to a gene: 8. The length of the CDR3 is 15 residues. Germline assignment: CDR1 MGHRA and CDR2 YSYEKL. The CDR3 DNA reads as TGCGCCAGCAGCCAAGATCCGACAGGGCCGGGTGGCTACACCTTC. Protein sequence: CASSQDPTGPGGYTF.

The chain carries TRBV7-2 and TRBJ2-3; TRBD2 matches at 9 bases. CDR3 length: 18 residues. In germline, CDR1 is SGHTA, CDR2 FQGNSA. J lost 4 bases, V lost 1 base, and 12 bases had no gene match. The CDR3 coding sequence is TGTGCCAGCAGCTTAGTAGTTACGGTAGCGGGAGTCTCAGATACGCAGTATTTT. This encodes CASSLVVTVAGVSDTQYF.

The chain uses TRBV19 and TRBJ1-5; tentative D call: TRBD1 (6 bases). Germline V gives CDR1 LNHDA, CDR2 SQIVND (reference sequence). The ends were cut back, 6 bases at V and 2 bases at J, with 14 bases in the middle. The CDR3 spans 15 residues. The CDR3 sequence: CASRIQGGGNQPQHF. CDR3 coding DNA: TGTGCCAGTAGAATACAGGGAGGTGGCAATCAGCCCCAGCATTTT.

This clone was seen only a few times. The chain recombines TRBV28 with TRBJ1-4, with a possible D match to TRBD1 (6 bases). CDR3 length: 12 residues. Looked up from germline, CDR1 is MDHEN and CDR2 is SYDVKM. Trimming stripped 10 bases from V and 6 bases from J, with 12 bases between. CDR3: CATRDMYEKLFF. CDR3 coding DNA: TGTGCCACCCGGGACATGTATGAAAAACTGTTTTTT.

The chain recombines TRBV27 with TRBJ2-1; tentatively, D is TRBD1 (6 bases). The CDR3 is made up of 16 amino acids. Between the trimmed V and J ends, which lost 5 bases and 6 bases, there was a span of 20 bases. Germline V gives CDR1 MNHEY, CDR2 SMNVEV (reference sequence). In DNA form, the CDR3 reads TGTGCCAGCAGTACTACAGGGTACTCCCTGGGCAATGAGCAGTTCTTC. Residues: CASSTTGYSLGNEQFF.

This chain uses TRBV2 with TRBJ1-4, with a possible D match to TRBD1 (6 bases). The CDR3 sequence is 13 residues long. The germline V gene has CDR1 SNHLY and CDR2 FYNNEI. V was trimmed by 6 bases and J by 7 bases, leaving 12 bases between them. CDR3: CASRPTGREKLFF. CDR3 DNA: TGTGCCAGCAGACCCACAGGGCGTGAAAAACTGTTTTTT.

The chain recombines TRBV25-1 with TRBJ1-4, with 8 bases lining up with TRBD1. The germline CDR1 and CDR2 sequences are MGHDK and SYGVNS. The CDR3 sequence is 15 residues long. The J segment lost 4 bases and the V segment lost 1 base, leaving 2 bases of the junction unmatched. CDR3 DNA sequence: TGTGCCAGCAGTGAATCAGACAGGGGTAATGAAAAACTGTTTTTT. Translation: CASSESDRGNEKLFF.

The CDR3 nucleotides are TGCGCCAGCAGTGTACTAGCGGGAGGGCCGGGCGAGCAGTACTTC. It codes for CASSVLAGGPGEQYF. This sequence joins TRBV10-2 and TRBJ2-7; 13 bases align to TRBD2. Trimming took 4 bases from V and 6 from J; bases not matched to a gene: 6. This CDR3 is built from 15 residues. CDR1 is WSHSY, CDR2 SAAADI, per germline.

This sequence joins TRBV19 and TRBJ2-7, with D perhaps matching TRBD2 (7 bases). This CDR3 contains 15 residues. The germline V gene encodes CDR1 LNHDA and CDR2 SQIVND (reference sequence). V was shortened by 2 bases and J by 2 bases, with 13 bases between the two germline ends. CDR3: CASSIRGAPTYEQYF. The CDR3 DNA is TGTGCCAGTAGTATACGGGGGGCGCCCACCTACGAGCAGTACTTC.

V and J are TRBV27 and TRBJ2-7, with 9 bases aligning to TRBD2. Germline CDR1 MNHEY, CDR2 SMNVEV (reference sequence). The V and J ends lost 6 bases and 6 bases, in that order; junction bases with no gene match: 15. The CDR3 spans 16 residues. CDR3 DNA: TGTGCCAGCAGCCCCCTTGGGCGGGAGGGCCCGCTCGAGCAGTACTTC. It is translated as CASSPLGREGPLEQYF.